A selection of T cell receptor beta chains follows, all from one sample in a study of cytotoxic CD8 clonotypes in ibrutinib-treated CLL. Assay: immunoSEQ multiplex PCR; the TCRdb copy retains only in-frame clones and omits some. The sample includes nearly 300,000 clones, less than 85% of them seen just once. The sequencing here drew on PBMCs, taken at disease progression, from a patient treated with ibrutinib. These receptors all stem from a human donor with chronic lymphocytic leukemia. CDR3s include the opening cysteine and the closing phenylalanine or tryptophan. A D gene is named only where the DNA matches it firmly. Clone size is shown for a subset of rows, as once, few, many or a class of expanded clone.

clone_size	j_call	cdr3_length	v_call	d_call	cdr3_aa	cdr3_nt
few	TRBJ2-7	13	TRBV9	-	CASSVGESYEQYF	TGTGCCAGCAGCGTAGGGGAATCCTACGAGCAGTACTTC
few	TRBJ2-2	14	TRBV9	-	CASSVTVNTGELFF	TGTGCCAGCAGCGTGACGGTGAACACCGGGGAGCTGTTTTTT
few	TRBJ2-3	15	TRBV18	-	CASSRTGGVTDTQYF	TGTGCCAGCTCACGGACCGGCGGGGTCACAGATACGCAGTATTTT
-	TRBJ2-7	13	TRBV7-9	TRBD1	CASSLSGQAGLYF	TGTGCCAGCAGCTTATCGGGACAGGCGGGTCTGTACTTC
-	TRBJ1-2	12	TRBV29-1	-	CSVDSQNYGYTF	TGCAGCGTTGACTCGCAGAACTATGGCTACACCTTC
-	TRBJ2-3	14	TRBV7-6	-	CASSLSESTDTQYF	TGTGCCAGCAGCTTATCGGAAAGCACAGATACGCAGTATTTT
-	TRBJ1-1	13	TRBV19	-	CASKPTGDTEAFF	TGTGCCAGTAAACCGACCGGAGACACTGAAGCTTTCTTT
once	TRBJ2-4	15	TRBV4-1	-	CASSQDNRAKNIQYF	TGCGCCAGCAGCCAAGATAATAGAGCCAAAAACATTCAGTACTTC
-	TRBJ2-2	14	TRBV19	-	CASSIAAGPGELFF	TGTGCCAGTAGTATAGCTGCGGGCCCCGGGGAGCTGTTTTTT
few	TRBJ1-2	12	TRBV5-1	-	CASSSTGSGYTF	TGCGCCAGCAGCTCCACAGGGTCCGGCTACACCTTC
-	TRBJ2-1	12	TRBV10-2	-	CASSGRYNEQFF	TGCGCCAGCAGTGGTCGGTACAATGAGCAGTTCTTC
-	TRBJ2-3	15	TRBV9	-	CASSVGVIGTDTQYF	TGTGCCAGCAGCGTCGGCGTTATCGGCACAGATACGCAGTATTTT
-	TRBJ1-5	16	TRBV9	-	CASSADGTGVNQPQHF	TGTGCCAGCAGCGCCGACGGGACGGGCGTCAATCAGCCCCAGCATTTT
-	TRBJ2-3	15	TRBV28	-	CASSPGGQGTDTQYF	TGTGCCAGCAGTCCCGGCGGGCAGGGCACAGATACGCAGTATTTT
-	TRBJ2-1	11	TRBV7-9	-	CASSREIRQFF	TGTGCCAGCAGCAGGGAGATTAGGCAGTTCTTC
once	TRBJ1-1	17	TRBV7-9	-	CASSAPLFYGLNTEAFF	TGTGCCAGCAGCGCCCCCTTATTTTACGGGCTGAACACTGAAGCTTTCTTT
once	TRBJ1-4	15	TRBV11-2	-	CASSLAGQANEKLFF	TGTGCCAGCAGCTTAGCTGGTCAGGCTAATGAAAAACTGTTTTTT
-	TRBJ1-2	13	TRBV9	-	CASSEGNSYGYTF	TGTGCCAGCAGCGAGGGGAATTCTTATGGCTACACCTTC
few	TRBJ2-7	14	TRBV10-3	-	CAISESRTSDEQYF	TGTGCCATCAGTGAGTCAAGGACTTCCGACGAGCAGTACTTC
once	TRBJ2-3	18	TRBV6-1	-	CASSEAAASGQVRDTQYF	TGTGCCAGCAGTGAAGCGGCGGCTAGCGGACAGGTCAGGGATACGCAGTATTTT
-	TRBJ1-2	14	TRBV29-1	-	CSVKSGRRNYGYTF	TGCAGCGTTAAATCGGGACGGAGAAACTATGGCTACACCTTC
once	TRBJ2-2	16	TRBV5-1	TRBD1	CASSLVQGAYTGELFF	TGCGCCAGCAGCTTGGTGCAGGGGGCGTACACCGGGGAGCTGTTTTTT